The next 26 T cell receptor beta chains were all read from a single sample in a study of blood T cell repertoires in COVID-19. The table came from immunoSEQ multiplex PCR; TCRdb's copy has only in-frame clones and leaves some out. The profile shows under 250,000 clones, roughly 90% of them singletons. The sample was peripheral blood. All receptors derive from a middle-aged woman with acute or convalescent COVID-19.

The V gene is TRBV14, the J gene TRBJ1-6; 9 nucleotides line up with TRBD1. V shed 5 bases, J shed 10 bases, and the junction held 6 bases outside the gene matches. CDR1 SGHDN and CDR2 FVKESK come from the germline V gene. This CDR3 has 14 amino acids. CDR3 protein: CASSLGTGSSPLHF. Written as DNA, the CDR3 is TGTGCCAGCAGCTTAGGGACAGGGAGCTCACCCCTCCACTTT.

This chain links TRBV5-6 with TRBJ1-4; 8 bases map to TRBD1. V shed 0 bases and J 7 bases; nucleotides not matched to a gene: 2. The CDR3 is 14 amino acids. The germline CDR1 and CDR2 sequences are SGHDT and YYEEEE. CDR3 sequence (DNA): TGTGCCAGCAGCTTGGGGACAGGGACTGAAAAACTGTTTTTT. Translation gives CASSLGTGTEKLFF.

The chain has TRBV15 and TRBJ2-7, with D possibly being TRBD1 (5 bases). CDR3 length: 13 amino acids. Germline V gives CDR1 LNHNV, CDR2 YYDKDF (reference sequence). V was shortened by 5 bases and J by 1 base, with 9 bases between the two germline ends. The chain's CDR3 is CATSFGASYEQYV. The CDR3 nucleotides are TGTGCCACCAGCTTTGGGGCTTCCTACGAGCAGTACGTC.

V usage is TRBV24-1 and J usage is TRBJ2-5; 7 nucleotides match TRBD2. The length of the CDR3 is 16 residues. Trimming removed 3 bases from V and 3 bases from J; junction bases left unmatched: 9. Germline values: CDR1 KGHDR, CDR2 SFDVKD. CDR3 region: CATSDLPKSGEETQYF. CDR3 DNA: TGTGCCACCAGTGATCTTCCTAAAAGCGGGGAAGAGACCCAGTACTTC.

J is TRBJ2-1 and V is TRBV19, with D possibly being TRBD2 (7 bases). The CDR3 loop spans 13 amino acids. The germline V gene has CDR1 LNHDA and CDR2 SQIVND (reference sequence). The V end was cut by 6 bases, the J end by 6 bases, with 12 bases between. The CDR3 loop reads CASRMRGGNEQFF. CDR3 coding DNA: TGTGCCAGTAGAATGAGGGGGGGCAATGAGCAGTTCTTC.

This chain connects TRBV5-1 to TRBJ1-3; D call uncertain. Germline V gene sequence: CDR1 SGHRS, CDR2 YFSETQ. Trimming removed 0 bases from V and 2 bases from J, with 6 bases in between. The CDR3 extends over 14 amino acids. The CDR3 reads CASSLGLTGNTIYF. DNA for the CDR3: TGCGCCAGCAGCTTGGGGCTGACTGGAAACACCATATATTTT.

The V call is TRBV9, the J call TRBJ2-5, with D unresolved. CDR1 and CDR2 from the germline V gene are SGDLS and YYNGEE. Trimming removed 4 bases at V and 4 bases at J, with 11 bases between. CDR3 length equals 13 residues. Here the CDR3 reads CASSLQVRETQYF. In DNA form, the CDR3 reads TGTGCCAGCAGCCTCCAGGTGAGAGAGACCCAGTACTTC.

This clone was seen once. The chain combines TRBV2 with TRBJ1-4; 9 positions match TRBD1. The V gene's germline CDR1 is SNHLY and CDR2 FYNNEI. This CDR3 contains 14 residues. V lost 4 bases to trimming and J lost 5 bases; unmatched junction nucleotides: 2. Here the CDR3 reads CASSGGTGNEKLFF. CDR3 DNA: TGTGCCAGCAGTGGCGGGACAGGGAATGAAAAACTGTTTTTT.

The CDR3 coding sequence is TGTGCCAGCAGCCAATATTCGCGGGGATGGCAAGAGACCCAGTACTTC. The encoded protein is CASSQYSRGWQETQYF. This rearrangement joins TRBV3-1 (or the pseudogene TRBV3-2) to TRBJ2-5; TRBD2 might be the D (6 bases). Looked up from germline, CDR1 is LGHDT and CDR2 is YNNKEL (reference sequence). The CDR3 has 16 residues. V lost 2 bases and J 2 bases, leaving 15 bases between the germline ends.

The V gene is TRBV9, the J gene TRBJ1-6; weak D call: TRBD1 (5 bases). Germline V CDR1 and CDR2: SGDLS, YYNGEE. The CDR3 loop spans 12 amino acids. The V end was cut by 3 bases, the J end by 9 bases, with 7 bases between. The CDR3 loop is CASSGGGSPLHF. In nucleotides, the CDR3 is TGTGCCAGCAGCGGGGGGGGTTCACCCCTCCACTTT. The whole variable domain, remainder taken from reference TRBV9 and TRBJ1-6, is DSGVTQTPKHLITATGQRVTLRCSPRSGDLSVYWYQQSLDQGLQFLIQYYNGEERAKGNILERFSAQQFPDLHSELNLSSLELGDSALYFCASSGGGSPLHFGNGTRLTVT.

This clone was counted once. This chain links TRBV11-2 with TRBJ1-2; D is perhaps TRBD1 (6 bases). The V end was cut by 0 bases, the J end by 2 bases, with 16 bases between. This CDR3 contains 17 residues. Per the germline V gene, CDR1 is SGHAT and CDR2 is FQNNGV. CDR3 residues: CASSLDRATGRNYGYTF. The CDR3 DNA reads TGTGCCAGCAGCTTAGACCGGGCCACAGGGCGGAACTATGGCTACACCTTC.

This chain uses TRBV2 with TRBJ1-1; no reliable D call. This CDR3 is built from 11 residues. From germline, CDR1 is SNHLY and CDR2 FYNNEI. V lost 7 bases, J lost 1 base, and 4 bases lay in between. Written as DNA, the CDR3 is TGTGCCAGCACCAAGAACACTGAAGCTTTCTTT. This encodes CASTKNTEAFF. The full variable domain, in which reference TRBV2 and TRBJ1-1 provide the parts outside the CDR3, is EPEVTQTPSHQVTQMGQEVILRCVPISNHLYFYWYRQILGQKVEFLVSFYNNEISEKSEIFDDQFSVERPDGSNFTLKIRSTKLEDSAMYFCASTKNTEAFFGQGTRLTVV.

Details on this clone: This CDR3 is also generated by other DNA sequences in the sample. The J gene is TRBJ2-7, the V gene TRBV5-1; the D is unclear. Germline V gene lookup returns CDR1 SGHRS and CDR2 YFSETQ. Trimming took off 0 bases at V and 0 bases at J, with 4 bases between the two ends. The CDR3 loop spans 13 amino acids. The CDR3 sequence: CASSLDGSYEQYV. DNA for the CDR3: TGCGCCAGCAGCTTGGACGGCTCCTACGAGCAGTACGTC.

V gene TRBV10-2 combines with J gene TRBJ2-7; no clear D. The CDR3 length is 12 residues. Trimming pared 3 bases from V and 3 bases from J, leaving 6 bases between. From germline, CDR1 is WSHSY and CDR2 SAAADI. This CDR3 reads CASSDGLYEQYV. The CDR3 DNA sequence: TGCGCCAGCAGTGATGGGCTCTACGAGCAGTACGTC.

CDR3 protein: CASSYFGGGRAGGSPLHF. The CDR3 DNA reads TGTGCCAGCAGCTACTTTGGCGGGGGCAGGGCAGGGGGCTCACCCCTCCACTTT. The J gene is TRBJ1-6, the V gene TRBV5-6; TRBD1 aligns across 8 bases. V trimming: 3 bases; J trimming: 10 bases; junction bases outside the gene matches: 18. Germline V CDR1 and CDR2: SGHDT, YYEEEE. This CDR3 has 18 amino acids.

The genes are TRBV11-3 and TRBJ2-3, with TRBD2 as a possible D gene (5 bases). Germline-derived CDR1 and CDR2 are SGHNT and YENEEA. Between the trimmed V and J ends, which lost 5 bases and 9 bases, there was a span of 15 bases. CDR3 length: 13 residues. The DNA for the CDR3 is TGTGCCAGCAGCCCCCAGGTGGGAGAGACGCAGTATTTT. It specifies CASSPQVGETQYF.

V usage is TRBV25-1 and J usage is TRBJ1-2; D not resolved. V lost 6 bases and J 8 bases, leaving 16 bases between the germline ends. Germline CDR1 and CDR2: MGHDK and SYGVNS. This CDR3 contains 13 residues. CDR3 DNA: TGTGCCAGCAGCTCCAGACTCCGTTTGGGCTACACCTTC. Its translation is CASSSRLRLGYTF.

The rearrangement joins TRBV11-2 to TRBJ1-2, with D hard to call. From germline, CDR1 is SGHAT and CDR2 FQNNGV. The CDR3 length is 14 residues. V lost 5 bases, J lost 4 bases, and 14 bases lay in between. This CDR3 is CASSPSGIGYGYTF. In nucleotides, the CDR3 is TGTGCCAGCAGCCCCTCAGGCATTGGCTATGGCTACACCTTC. The whole variable domain, remainder taken from reference TRBV11-2 and TRBJ1-2, is EAGVAQSPRYKIIEKRQSVAFWCNPISGHATLYWYQQILGQGPKLLIQFQNNGVVDDSQLPKDRFSAERLKGVDSTLKIQPAKLEDSAVYLCASSPSGIGYGYTFGSGTRLTVV.

In regard to this clone: This sample includes further DNA sequences coding for the same CDR3. J is TRBJ2-3 and V is TRBV5-1, with D unresolved. The CDR3 has 12 amino acids. CDR1 and CDR2 (germline): SGHRS, YFSETQ. Trimming removed 0 bases at V and 5 bases at J, with 4 bases between. The CDR3 spells CASSLVRDTQYF. The DNA of the CDR3 is TGCGCCAGCAGCTTGGTTCGAGATACGCAGTATTTT.

The chain carries TRBV12-3 or TRBV12-4 and TRBJ1-2; 10 bases agree with TRBD1. This CDR3 has 13 amino acids. The J segment lost 12 bases and the V segment lost 5 bases, leaving 9 bases of the junction unmatched. CDR3 in amino acids: CASSPSRDRGNTF. The CDR3 DNA reads as TGTGCCAGCAGTCCCTCCCGGGACAGGGGTAACACCTTC.

The rearrangement joins TRBV27 to TRBJ2-7; D is unclear. Germline V gene sequence: CDR1 MNHEY, CDR2 SMNVEV (reference sequence). The V and J ends lost 5 bases and 3 bases respectively, with 14 bases between them. The CDR3 runs 14 residues. The CDR3 is CASSLIPRVYEQYV. CDR3 nucleotide sequence: TGTGCCAGCAGTCTAATCCCCCGTGTCTACGAGCAGTACGTC.

This chain joins TRBV19 and TRBJ1-5; D unresolved. CDR1 LNHDA and CDR2 SQIVND come from the germline V gene (reference sequence). The CDR3 covers 12 residues. Trimming cost V 6 bases and J 4 bases, with 7 bases left between them. The CDR3 loop reads CASRGRNQPQHF. CDR3 coding DNA: TGTGCCAGTAGGGGGAGAAATCAGCCCCAGCATTTT.

V and J are TRBV7-2 and TRBJ1-2; the D gene is possibly TRBD1 (6 bases). The CDR3 contains 15 residues. Trimming took off 1 base at V and 0 bases at J, with 9 bases between the two ends. Germline V CDR1 and CDR2: SGHTA, FQGNSA. CDR3 sequence: CASSLGTETNYGYTF. CDR3 in DNA: TGTGCCAGCAGCTTAGGGACAGAGACTAACTATGGCTACACCTTC.

The chain is built from TRBV3-1 (or the pseudogene TRBV3-2) and TRBJ2-3, with 15 nucleotides matching TRBD2. V was clipped by 1 base and J by 1 base; unmatched bases: 6. Germline CDR1 reads LGHDT; CDR2 reads YNNKEL (reference sequence). The CDR3 runs to 19 residues. CDR3 residues: CASSQGPGLAGGRTDTQYF. The CDR3 DNA is TGTGCCAGCAGCCAAGGGCCGGGACTAGCGGGGGGACGCACAGATACGCAGTATTTT.

The sample holds one count of this clone. The chain recombines TRBV25-1 with TRBJ1-5; 8 nucleotides align to TRBD1. This CDR3 has 13 amino acids. Trimming took 7 bases from V and 7 from J; bases not matched to a gene: 6. Germline lookup yields CDR1 MGHDK and CDR2 SYGVNS. The DNA of the CDR3 is TGTGCCAGCAATATTCACAGGGGGCAGCCCCAGCATTTT. As protein: CASNIHRGQPQHF. Full variable domain (missing parts from reference TRBV25-1 and TRBJ1-5): EADIYQTPRYLVIGTGKKITLECSQTMGHDKMYWYQQDPGMELHLIHYSYGVNSTEKGDLSSESTVSRIRTEHFPLTLESARPSHTSQYLCASNIHRGQPQHFGDGTRLSIL.

This clone came up many times. This chain uses TRBV9 with TRBJ2-1, with D unresolved. V lost 3 bases and J 0 bases, leaving 7 bases between the germline ends. The CDR3 sequence is 14 residues long. Germline lookup yields CDR1 SGDLS and CDR2 YYNGEE. CDR3 DNA: TGTGCCAGCAGCGGTTTCAGCTCCTACAATGAGCAGTTCTTC. This gives the protein CASSGFSSYNEQFF.